The sequence of this T cell receptor beta chain was determined in a study of Graves' ophthalmopathy and Graves' hyperthyroidism. For repertoire sequencing, the TCR beta CDR3 regions were amplified from RNA transcripts. First-round RT-PCR with HTBI primers preceded a second-round multiplex PCR. TCRdb independently ran MiXCR on the multiplex PCR reads; one entry per CDR3 protein. The sample comprises hundreds of thousands of distinct CDR3 sequences, about a fifth of which are singletons, and roughly 7.4% rests with the top ten. V lost 8 bases, J lost 7 bases, and 5 bases stayed unmatched. This CDR3 has 13 amino acids. Germline-derived CDR1 and CDR2 are SGHAT and FQNNGV.

The chain is built from TRBV11-2 and TRBJ1-6; TRBD1 matches 7 bases. The sequenced sample was peripheral blood. This clonotype was obtained from a woman between 18 and 29 years old with stable Graves' hyperthyroidism. Some clones in this sample may be carry-over from other donors' samples. The CDR3 bases are TGTGCCAGCTTCGGACAGGAAAATTCACCCCTCCACTTT. It is translated as CASFGQENSPLHF.